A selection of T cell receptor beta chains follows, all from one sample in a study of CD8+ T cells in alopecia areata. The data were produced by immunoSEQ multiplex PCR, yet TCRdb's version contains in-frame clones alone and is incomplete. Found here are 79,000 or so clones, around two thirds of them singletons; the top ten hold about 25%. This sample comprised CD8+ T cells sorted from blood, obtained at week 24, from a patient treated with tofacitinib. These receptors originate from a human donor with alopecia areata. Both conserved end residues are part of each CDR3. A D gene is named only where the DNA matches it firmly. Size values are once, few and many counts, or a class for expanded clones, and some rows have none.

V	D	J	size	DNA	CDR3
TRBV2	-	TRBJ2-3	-	TGTGCCAGCAGTGACGTGGGGGCAGGGGCAGGGCATACGCAGTATTTT	CASSDVGAGAGHTQYF
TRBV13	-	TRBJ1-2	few	TGTGCCAGCAGCTGGACGGAGACTCACTATGGCTACACCTTC	CASSWTETHYGYTF
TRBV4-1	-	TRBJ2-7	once	TGCGCCAGCAGCCCACGGGGTCTAGGGACTCCCGAGCAGTACTTC	CASSPRGLGTPEQYF
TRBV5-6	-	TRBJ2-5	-	TGTGCCAGCAGCCGGGGAGGCGGGGAAGAGACCCAGTACTTC	CASSRGGGEETQYF
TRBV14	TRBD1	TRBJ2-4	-	TGTGCCAGCAGCCAAGATGGACAGGGGAAAAACATTCAGTACTTC	CASSQDGQGKNIQYF
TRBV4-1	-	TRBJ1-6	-	TGCGCCAGCAGCCAATTCCCAGGGCATAATTCACCCCTCCACTTT	CASSQFPGHNSPLHF
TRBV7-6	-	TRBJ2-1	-	TGTGCCAGCAGCTTATCCAATGAGCAGTTCTTC	CASSLSNEQFF
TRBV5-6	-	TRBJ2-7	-	TGTGCCAGCAGCTTGGTGGAGGACTACGAGCAGTACTTC	CASSLVEDYEQYF
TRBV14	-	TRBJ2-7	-	TGTGCCAGCAGCCACACCTACGAGCAGTACTTC	CASSHTYEQYF
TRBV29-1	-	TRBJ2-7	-	TGCAGCGTAGGAGGGGGGGAGGACTACGAGCAGTACTTC	CSVGGGEDYEQYF
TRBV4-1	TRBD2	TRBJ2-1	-	TGCGCCAGCAGCCAAGTCAGCGGGGCTTACAATGAGCAGTTCTTC	CASSQVSGAYNEQFF
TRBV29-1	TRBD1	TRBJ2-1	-	TGCAGCGTCGACAGGGTGGAAACAAAAGAGCAGTTCTTC	CSVDRVETKEQFF
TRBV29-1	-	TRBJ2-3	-	TGCAGCGGATCACAGACGGATACGCAGTATTTT	CSGSQTDTQYF
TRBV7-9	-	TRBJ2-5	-	TGTGCCAGCAGCCCATTCGACTTCGGGGCGGAGACCCAGTACTTC	CASSPFDFGAETQYF
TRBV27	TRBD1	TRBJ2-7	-	TGTGCCAGCAGTTTAGCTGGGCAGGGGGCCCACGAGCAGTACTTC	CASSLAGQGAHEQYF
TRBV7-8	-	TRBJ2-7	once	TGTGCCAGCAGCGCGGGGGCTGAAACCTTATACGAGCAGTACTTC	CASSAGAETLYEQYF
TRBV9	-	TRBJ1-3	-	TGTGCCAGCAGCGTCCTCTCGGGCTCTGGAAACACCATATATTTT	CASSVLSGSGNTIYF
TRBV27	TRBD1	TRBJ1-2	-	TGTGCCAGCAGTTTATCCCCACTCTCCGGGACAGGGAATTATGGCTACACCTTC	CASSLSPLSGTGNYGYTF
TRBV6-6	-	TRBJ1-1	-	TGTGCCAGCAAGGGAGCTGAAGCTTTCTTT	CASKGAEAFF
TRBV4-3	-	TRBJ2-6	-	TGCGCCAGCAGCCAAGACTCGGGACAACTAAACTCTGGGGCCAACGTCCTGACTTTC	CASSQDSGQLNSGANVLTF
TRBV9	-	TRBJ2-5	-	TGTGCCAGCAACACGGCAGGGGGAGGCCAAGAGACCCAGTACTTC	CASNTAGGGQETQYF
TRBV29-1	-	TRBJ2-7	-	TGCAGCGTTGAAGAGGGGGACTTCTACGAGCAGTACTTC	CSVEEGDFYEQYF
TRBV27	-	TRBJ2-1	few	TGTGCCAGCCGACCTACAGCCACCAGCTCCTACAATGAGCAGTTCTTC	CASRPTATSSYNEQFF
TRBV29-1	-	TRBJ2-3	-	TGCAGCGTTGAAGTATGGGACACGAGCACAGATACGCAGTATTTT	CSVEVWDTSTDTQYF
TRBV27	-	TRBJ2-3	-	TGTGCCAGCAGTTTAATCGGGGGACCGAGCACAGATACGCAGTATTTT	CASSLIGGPSTDTQYF
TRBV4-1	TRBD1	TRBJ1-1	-	TGCGCCAGCAGCCAAGGGACAGGGTTCGGCACTGAAGCTTTCTTT	CASSQGTGFGTEAFF
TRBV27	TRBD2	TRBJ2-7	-	TGTGCCAGCAGCTTCGACCCCGGGGACTACGGCGAGCAGTACTTC	CASSFDPGDYGEQYF
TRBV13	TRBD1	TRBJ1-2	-	TGTGCCAGCAGCCTCCGGACAGGAAACTATGGCTACACCTTC	CASSLRTGNYGYTF
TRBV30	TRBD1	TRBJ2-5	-	TGTGCCTGGAGCAAAGGGACAGGTTCGTGGGAGACCCAGTACTTC	CAWSKGTGSWETQYF
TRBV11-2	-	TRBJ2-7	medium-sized	TGTGCCAGCAGTGACGTTACTGGCGAGCAGTACTTC	CASSDVTGEQYF
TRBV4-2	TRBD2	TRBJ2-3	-	TGTGCCAGCAGCCAAGATCGGGGGGGCACAGATACGCAGTATTTT	CASSQDRGGTDTQYF
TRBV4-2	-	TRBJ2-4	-	TGTGCCAGCAGCCTACAGGGTCAGGGAGGGTACGAAAACATTCAGTACTTC	CASSLQGQGGYENIQYF
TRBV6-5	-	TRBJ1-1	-	TGTGCCAGCAATCAGGGTCCGAACACTGAAGCTTTCTTT	CASNQGPNTEAFF
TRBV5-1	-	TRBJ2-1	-	TGCGCCAGCAGCTTGGCGGGGGCACCCAGCTCCTACAATGAGCAGTTCTTC	CASSLAGAPSSYNEQFF
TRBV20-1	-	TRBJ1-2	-	TGCGCACAGGACTATGGCTACACCTTC	CAQDYGYTF
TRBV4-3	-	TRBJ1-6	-	TGCGCCAGCAGCCAAGATGGGCCCGGTGGGGGTTTGGCCCTCCACTTT	CASSQDGPGGGLALHF
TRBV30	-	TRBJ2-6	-	TGTGCCTGGAGTTGGAGAGCTGGGGCCAACGTCCTGACTTTC	CAWSWRAGANVLTF
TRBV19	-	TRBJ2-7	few	TGTGCCAATGAGGACAGGGACTACTACGAGCAGTACTTC	CANEDRDYYEQYF
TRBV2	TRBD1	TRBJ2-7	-	TGTGCCAGCAGTGAAACAGGGGTATTTTCTGTAACCTACGAGCAGTACTTC	CASSETGVFSVTYEQYF
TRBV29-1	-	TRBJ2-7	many	TGCAGCGTTGTCTGGGACACTGCCTACGAGCAGTACTTC	CSVVWDTAYEQYF
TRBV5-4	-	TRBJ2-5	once	TGTGCCAGTGGCAGGGGTAAGGGAGAGACCCAGTACTTC	CASGRGKGETQYF
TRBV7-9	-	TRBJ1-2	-	TGTGCCAGCAGCGAATCCGGGACAACTAACTATGGCTACACCTTC	CASSESGTTNYGYTF
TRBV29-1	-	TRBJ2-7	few	TGCAGCGTTGAAGAGGAGAATCTCGAGCAGTACTTC	CSVEEENLEQYF
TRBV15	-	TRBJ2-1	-	TGTGCCACCCGGAGTGATAAGGACTTATTCTACAATGAGCAGTTCTTC	CATRSDKDLFYNEQFF
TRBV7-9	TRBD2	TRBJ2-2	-	TGTGCCAGCAGCTTGCCGGGACTAGCGGTCGGCACCGGGGAGCTGTTTTTT	CASSLPGLAVGTGELFF
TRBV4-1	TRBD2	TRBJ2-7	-	TGCGCCAGCAGCCAAGGCGGGAGAGACGAGCAGTACTTC	CASSQGGRDEQYF
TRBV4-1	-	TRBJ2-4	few	TGCGCCAGCAGCCAAGATTCGTTAGCCAAAAACATTCAGTACTTC	CASSQDSLAKNIQYF
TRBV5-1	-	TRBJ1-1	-	TGCGCCAGCAGCTTCGGGCGGGGGAACACTGAAGCTTTCTTT	CASSFGRGNTEAFF
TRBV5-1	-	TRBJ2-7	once	TGCGCCAGCAGTTTATCCTCGGTGGGTGCATCCTACGAGCAGTACTTC	CASSLSSVGASYEQYF
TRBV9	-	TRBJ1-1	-	TGTGCCAGCAGCCTGGGACCTCTTGAGTACACTGAAGCTTTCTTT	CASSLGPLEYTEAFF
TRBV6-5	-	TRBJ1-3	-	TGTGCCAGCAGTTACTCGCCCAGCTCTGGAAACACCATATATTTT	CASSYSPSSGNTIYF
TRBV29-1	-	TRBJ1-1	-	TGCAGCGTTGTTCTCGTTCAGAACACTGAAGCTTTCTTT	CSVVLVQNTEAFF
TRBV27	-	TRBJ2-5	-	TGTGCCAGCAGTTTACGAGGGGGCCAAGAGACCCAGTACTTC	CASSLRGGQETQYF
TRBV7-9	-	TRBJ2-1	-	TGTGCCAGCAGCCCGGAGTGGGCCAATGAGCAGTTCTTC	CASSPEWANEQFF
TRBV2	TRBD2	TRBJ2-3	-	TGTGCCAGCAAGTCCGGGACTAGCGACGGAGATACGCAGTATTTT	CASKSGTSDGDTQYF
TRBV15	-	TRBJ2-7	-	TGTGCCACCAGCGATGCCGGTTTCTACGAGCAGTACTTC	CATSDAGFYEQYF
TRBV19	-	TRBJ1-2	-	TGTGCCAGTACCCCCCTCTCGTACAGCGACAACTATGGCTACACCTTC	CASTPLSYSDNYGYTF
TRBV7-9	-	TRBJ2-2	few	TGTGCCAGCAGCTTAGGTCTCGGGGAGCTGTTTTTT	CASSLGLGELFF
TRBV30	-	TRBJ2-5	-	TGTGCCTGGAGTGTGGCAGGGGCCCACGAGGAGCAGTACTTC	CAWSVAGAHEEQYF
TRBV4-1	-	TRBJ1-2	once	TGCGCCAGCAGCCAAGTATGGTCTAACTATGGCTACACCTTC	CASSQVWSNYGYTF